Listed below are T cell receptor beta chains from one sample, sequenced in a study of cytomegalovirus exposure and HLA in healthy donors. Assay: immunoSEQ multiplex PCR; the TCRdb copy retains only in-frame clones and omits some. Found here are around 130,000 clones, approximately 80% of them singletons; the top ten hold 0.95% to 1.5%. The sequenced sample was PBMCs. Receptors originate from a girl aged 2 to 9 in good health and CMV-seronegative. CDR3s include the opening cysteine and the closing phenylalanine or tryptophan. D genes are given only for firm matches. Expanded clones get a size class; other rows say once, few or many, or leave the size out.

CASSVWDGGSNQPQHF TGTGCCAGCAGCGTGTGGGACGGGGGTAGCAATCAGCCCCAGCATTTT - TRBJ1-5 - TRBV7-2
CASSSRLAGSYNEQFF TGTGCCAGTAGTTCTAGACTAGCGGGATCCTACAATGAGCAGTTCTTC TRBD2 TRBJ2-1 - TRBV19
CASSELGQGTTNEKLFF TGTGCCAGCAGTGAATTGGGACAGGGAACAACTAATGAAAAACTGTTTTTT TRBD1 TRBJ1-4 - TRBV25-1
CASSPRDVGEQFF TGTGCCAGCAGTCCCCGTGATGTCGGTGAGCAGTTCTTC - TRBJ2-1 few TRBV25-1
CSVRRSTSGYEQYF TGCAGCGTCCGCAGGAGTACTAGCGGCTACGAGCAGTACTTC TRBD2 TRBJ2-7 - TRBV29-1
CASSYRQGGTEAFF TGTGCCAGCAGTTACCGACAGGGTGGAACTGAAGCTTTCTTT TRBD1 TRBJ1-1 - TRBV6-5
CASSLSPGARYEQYF TGTGCCAGCAGCTTATCCCCCGGAGCTAGATACGAGCAGTACTTC - TRBJ2-7 few TRBV7-2
CASSTGSKGNEKLFF TGTGCCAGCTCGACGGGATCGAAGGGAAATGAAAAACTGTTTTTT - TRBJ1-4 - TRBV18
CASSFLAGGHYTQYF TGTGCCAGCAGTTTTCTAGCGGGGGGGCATTATACGCAGTATTTT TRBD2 TRBJ2-3 - TRBV2
CASSLVRGARGYTF TGCGCCAGCAGCTTGGTTCGGGGGGCGCGAGGCTACACCTTC - TRBJ1-2 - TRBV5-1
CASSLGWRGGEQFF TGCGCCAGCAGCTTGGGCTGGCGGGGCGGTGAGCAGTTCTTC - TRBJ2-1 - TRBV5-1
CAISESQDEQYF TGTGCCATCAGTGAGTCCCAGGACGAGCAGTACTTC - TRBJ2-7 once TRBV10-3
CASSGDSSGNTIYF TGTGCCAGCAGCGGCGACAGCTCTGGAAACACCATATATTTT - TRBJ1-3 once TRBV9
CASRTSGSNEQFF TGTGCCAGCAGGACTAGCGGGAGCAATGAGCAGTTCTTC TRBD2 TRBJ2-1 few TRBV6-5
CASSSDRGIRDYGYTF TGCGCCAGCTCTTCGGACAGGGGAATAAGAGACTATGGCTACACCTTC TRBD1 TRBJ1-2 - TRBV5-1
CASSFYSANTGELFF TGCGCCAGCAGCTTTTATAGCGCAAACACCGGGGAGCTGTTTTTT - TRBJ2-2 - TRBV5-1
CASSIPRTGGNQPQHF TGTGCCAGTAGTATTCCTAGGACAGGTGGCAATCAGCCCCAGCATTTT TRBD1 TRBJ1-5 - TRBV19
CASSPTSGTYEQYF TGCGCCAGCAGCCCTACTAGCGGTACCTACGAGCAGTACTTC TRBD2 TRBJ2-7 - TRBV5-1
CASSLRGQGPNQPQHF TGTGCCAGCAGTTTAAGGGGACAGGGCCCCAATCAGCCCCAGCATTTT TRBD1 TRBJ1-5 few TRBV27